This T cell receptor (beta chain) derives from a study of regulatory T cells in long-lasting Graves disease. Findings of the study overall: Repertoires from persistent disease leaned toward TRBV28, TRBJ1-2 and TRBJ2-5. The study found lower TCR diversity in persistent Graves' patients than in newly diagnosed ones.

The CDR3 spans 14 residues. The germline gives CDR1 LGHDT, CDR2 YNNKEL (reference sequence). V lost 9 bases and J lost 2, with 13 bases in between. With regard to this clonotype: Its target is not known.

HTBI primers from iRepertoire and Arm-PCR of CDR3 regions yielded the TCR beta libraries. TCRdb re-derived calls from the multiplex PCR reads in MiXCR, one entry per CDR3 protein. This table holds 400,000 to 500,000 distinct CDR3 sequences, over 15% found once. The time point denotes: newly diagnosed GD, antithyroid drugs for less than 3 months. Preparation of the TCR library used RNA extracted from PBMCs. It was American Thyroid Association guidelines that determined Graves' disease diagnosis. The same data also went into a second study, on T cells in Graves' hyperthyroidism and ophthalmopathy. From that second work: Diagnosis relied on clinical symptoms, serum thyroxine and TRAb, thyroid ultrasound and orbital computed tomography.

This TCR was recovered from a woman between 18 and 29 years old with Graves disease. The chain carries TRBV3-1 and TRBJ2-2; the D gene is possibly TRBD2 (6 bases). This specimen was peripheral blood mononuclear cells (PBMCs), taken at new diagnosis, from a patient treated with antithyroid drugs. The DNA of the CDR3 is TGTGCCAGTACGGGAGTAAGTAACACCGGGGAGCTGTTTTTT. Its translation: CASTGVSNTGELFF.